This T cell receptor beta chain derives from a study of blood T cells in healthy people across ages. Study results and limitations: CMV infection status of these donors was not known. Greater diversity and more naive CD4+ cells were seen in long-lived donors than in aged donors. With age, beta diversity per million T cells declined roughly linearly, significantly by 40 to 50.

The CDR3 contains 14 residues. Germline-derived CDR1 and CDR2 are MGHRA and YSYEKL. V shed 0 bases and J shed 1 base, with 6 bases lying between them. The use of a sample-barcoded 5' primer and a J-beta primer mix characterized a second PCR of roughly 6 to 11 cycles. Carrying 12 random nucleotides, a template-switch adaptor labeled each individual cDNA molecule. TCRdb passed the 5' RACE reads through MiXCR, listing each CDR3 protein once. Of 650,000 to 800,000 distinct CDR3 sequences listed, more than 45% are singletons. Of note for this clonotype: Its specificity is unknown.

Sequenced material: blood. The receptor was derived from a woman aged 80 or older in good health. V usage is TRBV4-1 and J usage is TRBJ2-5; D gene unclear. The CDR3 here is CASSQDRIQETQYF. The CDR3 region has the DNA TGCGCCAGCAGCCAAGACAGGATCCAAGAGACCCAGTACTTC.